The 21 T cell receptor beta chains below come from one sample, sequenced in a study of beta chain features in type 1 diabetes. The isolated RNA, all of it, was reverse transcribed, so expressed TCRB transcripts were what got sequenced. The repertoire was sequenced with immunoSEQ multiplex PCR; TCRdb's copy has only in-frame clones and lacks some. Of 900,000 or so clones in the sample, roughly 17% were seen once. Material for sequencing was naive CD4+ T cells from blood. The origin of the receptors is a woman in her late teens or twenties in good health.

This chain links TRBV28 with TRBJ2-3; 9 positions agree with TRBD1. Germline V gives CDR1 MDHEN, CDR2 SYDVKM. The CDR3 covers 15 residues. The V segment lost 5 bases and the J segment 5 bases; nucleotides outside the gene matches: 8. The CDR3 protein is CASSPMGQGLDTQYF. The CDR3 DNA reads TGTGCCAGCAGTCCTATGGGACAGGGTTTAGATACGCAGTATTTT.

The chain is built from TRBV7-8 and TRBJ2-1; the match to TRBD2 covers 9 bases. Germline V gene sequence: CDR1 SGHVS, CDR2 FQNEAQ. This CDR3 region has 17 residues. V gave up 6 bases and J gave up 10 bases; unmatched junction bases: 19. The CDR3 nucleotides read TGTGCCAGCAGATCACGGGGCGGGACTAGCCGATCAGGGGAGCAGTTCTTC. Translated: CASRSRGGTSRSGEQFF.

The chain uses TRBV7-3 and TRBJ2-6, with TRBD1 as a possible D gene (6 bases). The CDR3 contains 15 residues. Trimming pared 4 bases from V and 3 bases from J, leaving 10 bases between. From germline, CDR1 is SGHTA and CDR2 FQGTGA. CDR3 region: CASSSTGYGANVLTF. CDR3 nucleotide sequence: TGTGCCAGCAGCTCAACAGGGTATGGGGCCAACGTCCTGACTTTC.

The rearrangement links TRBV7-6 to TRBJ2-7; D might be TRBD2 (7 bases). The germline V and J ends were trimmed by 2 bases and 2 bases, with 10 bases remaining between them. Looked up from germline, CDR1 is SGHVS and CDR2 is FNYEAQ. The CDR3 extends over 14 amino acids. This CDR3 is CASSLTGRAYEQYF. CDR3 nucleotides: TGTGCCAGCAGCTTAACAGGGAGGGCCTACGAGCAGTACTTC.

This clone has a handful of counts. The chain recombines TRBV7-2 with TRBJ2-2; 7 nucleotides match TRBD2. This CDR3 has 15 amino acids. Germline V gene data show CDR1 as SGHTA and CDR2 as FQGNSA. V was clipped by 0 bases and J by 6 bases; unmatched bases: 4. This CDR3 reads CASSLALGGAGELFF. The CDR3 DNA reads TGTGCCAGCAGCTTAGCGCTGGGGGGGGCCGGGGAGCTGTTTTTT.

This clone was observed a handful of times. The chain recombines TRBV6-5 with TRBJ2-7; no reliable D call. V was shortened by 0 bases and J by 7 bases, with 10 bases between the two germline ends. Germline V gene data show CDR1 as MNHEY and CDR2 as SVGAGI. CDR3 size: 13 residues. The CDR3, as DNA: TGTGCCAGCAGTTACTCATTAGTTTTGGAGCAGTACTTC. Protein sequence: CASSYSLVLEQYF.

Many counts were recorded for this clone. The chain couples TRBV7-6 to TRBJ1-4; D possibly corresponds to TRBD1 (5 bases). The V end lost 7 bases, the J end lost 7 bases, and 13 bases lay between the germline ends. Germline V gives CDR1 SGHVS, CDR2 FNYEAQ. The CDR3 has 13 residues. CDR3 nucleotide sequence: TGTGCCAGCACTCAGGGTACGGGTGAAAAACTGTTTTTT. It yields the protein CASTQGTGEKLFF.

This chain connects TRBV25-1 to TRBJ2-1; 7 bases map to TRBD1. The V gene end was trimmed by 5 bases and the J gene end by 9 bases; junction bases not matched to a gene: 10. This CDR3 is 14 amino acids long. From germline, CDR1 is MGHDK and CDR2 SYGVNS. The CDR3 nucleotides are TGTGCCAGCAGTCGATCCCAGGGGGTACTTGAGCAGTTCTTC. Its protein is CASSRSQGVLEQFF.

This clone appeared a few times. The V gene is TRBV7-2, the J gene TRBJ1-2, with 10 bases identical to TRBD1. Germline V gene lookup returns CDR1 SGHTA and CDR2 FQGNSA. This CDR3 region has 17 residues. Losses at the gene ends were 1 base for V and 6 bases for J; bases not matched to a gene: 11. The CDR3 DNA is TGTGCCAGCAGCTTAGGGATCTCGACAGGGGGCGCAGATGGCTACACCTTC. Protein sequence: CASSLGISTGGADGYTF.

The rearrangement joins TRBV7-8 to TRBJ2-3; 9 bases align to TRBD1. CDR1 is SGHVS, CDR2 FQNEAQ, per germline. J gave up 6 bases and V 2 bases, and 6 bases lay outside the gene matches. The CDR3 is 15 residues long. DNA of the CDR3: TGTGCCAGCAGCTTACTGGGACAGGGCAGGGATACGCAGTATTTT. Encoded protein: CASSLLGQGRDTQYF. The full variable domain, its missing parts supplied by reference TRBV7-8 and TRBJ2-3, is GAGVSQSPRYKVAKRGQDVALRCDPISGHVSLFWYQQALGQGPEFLTYFQNEAQLDKSGLPSDRFFAERPEGSVSTLKIQRTQQEDSAVYLCASSLLGQGRDTQYFGPGTRLTVL.

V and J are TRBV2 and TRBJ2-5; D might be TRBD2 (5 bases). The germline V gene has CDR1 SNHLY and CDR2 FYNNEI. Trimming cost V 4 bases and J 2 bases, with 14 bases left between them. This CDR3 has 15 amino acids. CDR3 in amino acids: CASSALSGRQETQYF. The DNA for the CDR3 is TGTGCCAGCAGTGCTCTAAGCGGAAGACAAGAGACCCAGTACTTC. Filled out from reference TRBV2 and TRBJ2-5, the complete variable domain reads EPEVTQTPSHQVTQMGQEVILRCVPISNHLYFYWYRQILGQKVEFLVSFYNNEISEKSEIFDDQFSVERPDGSNFTLKIRSTKLEDSAMYFCASSALSGRQETQYFGPGTRLLVL.

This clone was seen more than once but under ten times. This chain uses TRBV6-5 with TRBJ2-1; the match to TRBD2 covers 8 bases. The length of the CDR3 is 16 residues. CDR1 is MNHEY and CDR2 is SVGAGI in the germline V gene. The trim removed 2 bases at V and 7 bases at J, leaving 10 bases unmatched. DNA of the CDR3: TGTGCCAGCAGTTACGTGAGGAGCGGGAGTACGAATGAGCAGTTCTTC. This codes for CASSYVRSGSTNEQFF.

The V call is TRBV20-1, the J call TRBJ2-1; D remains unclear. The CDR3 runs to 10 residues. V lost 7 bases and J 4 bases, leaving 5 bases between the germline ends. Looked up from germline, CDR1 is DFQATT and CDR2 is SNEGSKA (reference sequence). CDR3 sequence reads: CSGWYNEQFF. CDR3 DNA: TGCAGTGGGTGGTACAATGAGCAGTTCTTC.

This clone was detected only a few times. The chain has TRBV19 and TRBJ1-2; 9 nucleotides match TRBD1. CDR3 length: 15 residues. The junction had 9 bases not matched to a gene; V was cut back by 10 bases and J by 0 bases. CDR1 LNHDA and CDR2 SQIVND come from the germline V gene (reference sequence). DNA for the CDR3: TGTGCCAAACCGGGACAGGGAGTCCCTAACTATGGCTACACCTTC. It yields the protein CAKPGQGVPNYGYTF. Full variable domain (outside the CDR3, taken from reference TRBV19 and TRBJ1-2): DGGITQSPKYLFRKEGQNVTLSCEQNLNHDAMYWYRQDPGQGLRLIYYSQIVNDFQKGDIAEGYSVSREKKESFPLTVTSAQKNPTAFYLCAKPGQGVPNYGYTFGSGTRLTVV.

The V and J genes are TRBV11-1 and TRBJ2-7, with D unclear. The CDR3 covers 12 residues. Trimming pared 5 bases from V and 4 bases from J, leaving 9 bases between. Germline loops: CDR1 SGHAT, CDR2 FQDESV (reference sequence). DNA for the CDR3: TGTGCCAGCAGCCCCGAGTCATACGAGCAGTACTTC. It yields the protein CASSPESYEQYF.

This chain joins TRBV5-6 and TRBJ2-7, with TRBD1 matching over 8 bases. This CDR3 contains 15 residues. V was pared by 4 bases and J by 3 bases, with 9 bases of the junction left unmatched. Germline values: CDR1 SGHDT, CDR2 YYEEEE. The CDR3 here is CASSPGTGESYEQYF. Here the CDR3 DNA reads TGTGCCAGCAGCCCTGGGACAGGCGAGAGCTACGAGCAGTACTTC.

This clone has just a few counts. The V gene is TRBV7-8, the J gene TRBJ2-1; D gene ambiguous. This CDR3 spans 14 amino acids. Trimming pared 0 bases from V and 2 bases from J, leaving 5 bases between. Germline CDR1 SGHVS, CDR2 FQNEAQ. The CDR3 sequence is CASSLAVPYNEQFF. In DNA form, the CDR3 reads TGTGCCAGCAGCTTAGCGGTTCCCTACAATGAGCAGTTCTTC.

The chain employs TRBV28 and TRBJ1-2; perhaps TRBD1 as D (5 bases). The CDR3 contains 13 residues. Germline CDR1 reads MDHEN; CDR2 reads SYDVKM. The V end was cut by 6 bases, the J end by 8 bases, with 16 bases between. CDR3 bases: TGTGCCAGCAGGACCGGGACCTCCGGGGGCTACACCTTC. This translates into CASRTGTSGGYTF.

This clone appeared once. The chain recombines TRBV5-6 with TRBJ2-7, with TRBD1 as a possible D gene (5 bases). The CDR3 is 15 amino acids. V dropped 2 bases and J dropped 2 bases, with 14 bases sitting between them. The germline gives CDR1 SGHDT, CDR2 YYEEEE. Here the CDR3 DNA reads TGTGCCAGCAGCTTCAGACAGTCACGAGCCTACGAGCAGTACTTC. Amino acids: CASSFRQSRAYEQYF.

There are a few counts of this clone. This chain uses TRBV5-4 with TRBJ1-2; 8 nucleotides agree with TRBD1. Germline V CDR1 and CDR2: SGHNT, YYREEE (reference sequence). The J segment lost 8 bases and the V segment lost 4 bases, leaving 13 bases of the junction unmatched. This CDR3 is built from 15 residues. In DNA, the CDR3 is TGTGCCAGCAGCATACATGGGGGGACAGGAGACGGCTACACCTTC. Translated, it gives CASSIHGGTGDGYTF.

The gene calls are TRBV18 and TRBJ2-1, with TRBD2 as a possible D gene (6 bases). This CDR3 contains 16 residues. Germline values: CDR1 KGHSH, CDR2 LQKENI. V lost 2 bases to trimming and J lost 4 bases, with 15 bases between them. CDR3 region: CASSPTVISGYNEQFF. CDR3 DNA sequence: TGTGCCAGCTCACCAACAGTGATTAGCGGTTACAATGAGCAGTTCTTC.